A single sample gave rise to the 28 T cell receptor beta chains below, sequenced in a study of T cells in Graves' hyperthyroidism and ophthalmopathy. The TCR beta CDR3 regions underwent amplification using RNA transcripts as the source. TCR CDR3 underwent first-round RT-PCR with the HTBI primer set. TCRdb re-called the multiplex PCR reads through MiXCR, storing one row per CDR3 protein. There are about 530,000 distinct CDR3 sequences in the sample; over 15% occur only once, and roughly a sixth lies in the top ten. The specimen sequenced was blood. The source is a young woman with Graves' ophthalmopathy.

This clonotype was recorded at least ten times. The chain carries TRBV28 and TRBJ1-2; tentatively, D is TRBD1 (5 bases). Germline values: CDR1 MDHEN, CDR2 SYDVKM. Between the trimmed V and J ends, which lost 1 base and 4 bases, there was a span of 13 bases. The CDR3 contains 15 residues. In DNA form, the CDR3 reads TGTGCCAGCAGTTTATTACGGGGGGAGGGCTATGGCTACACCTTC. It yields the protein CASSLLRGEGYGYTF.

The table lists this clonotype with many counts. In nucleotides, the CDR3 is TGCAGTGCCCGAGCTGCGGGGGTGGCTACCCAGTACTTC. Protein: CSARAAGVATQYF. The chain couples TRBV20-1 to TRBJ2-5, with TRBD2 identical over 7 bases. The CDR3 runs 13 residues. CDR1 is DFQATT and CDR2 is SNEGSKA in the germline V gene (reference sequence). V trimming: 6 bases; J trimming: 8 bases; junction bases outside the gene matches: 12.

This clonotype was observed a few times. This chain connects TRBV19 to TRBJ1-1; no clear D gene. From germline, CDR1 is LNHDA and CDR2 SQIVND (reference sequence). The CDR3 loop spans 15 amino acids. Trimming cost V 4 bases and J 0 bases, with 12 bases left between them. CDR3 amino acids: CASSRPGTLNTEAFF. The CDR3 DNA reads TGTGCCAGTAGTAGACCAGGCACATTGAACACTGAAGCTTTCTTT.

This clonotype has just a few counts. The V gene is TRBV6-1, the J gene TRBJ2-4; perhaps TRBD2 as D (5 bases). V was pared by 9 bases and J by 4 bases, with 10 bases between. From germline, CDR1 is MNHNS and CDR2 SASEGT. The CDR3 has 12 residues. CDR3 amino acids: CASTTGKNIQYF. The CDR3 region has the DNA TGTGCCAGTACGACGGGAAAAAACATTCAGTACTTC.

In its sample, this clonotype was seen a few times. The chain's CDR3 is CASSPTGNIQYF. The CDR3 DNA reads TGTGCCAGCAGCCCAACCGGAAACATTCAGTACTTC. The chain has TRBV7-2 and TRBJ2-4, with D uncertain. The ends were cut back, 5 bases at V and 6 bases at J, with 8 bases in the middle. This CDR3 has 12 amino acids. Germline V lookup: CDR1 SGHTA, CDR2 FQGNSA.

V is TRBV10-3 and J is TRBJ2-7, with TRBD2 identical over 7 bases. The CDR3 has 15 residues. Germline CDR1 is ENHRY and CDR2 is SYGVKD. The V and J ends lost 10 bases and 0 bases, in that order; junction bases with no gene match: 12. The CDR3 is CASGGLRRDSYEQYF. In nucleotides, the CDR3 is TGTGCCAGCGGGGGTCTCCGGCGGGACTCCTACGAGCAGTACTTC.

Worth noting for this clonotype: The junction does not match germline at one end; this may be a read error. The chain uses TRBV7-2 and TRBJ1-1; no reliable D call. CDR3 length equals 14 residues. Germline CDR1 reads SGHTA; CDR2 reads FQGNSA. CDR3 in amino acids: CASRVDVLKTEAFF. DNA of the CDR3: TGTGCCAGCAGAGTAGATGTCTTGAAGACTGAAGCTTTCTTT.

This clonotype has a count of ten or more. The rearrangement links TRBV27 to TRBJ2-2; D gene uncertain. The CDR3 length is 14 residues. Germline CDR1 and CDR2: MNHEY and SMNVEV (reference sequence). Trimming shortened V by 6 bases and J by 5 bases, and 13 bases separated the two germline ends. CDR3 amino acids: CASRVSGGTGELFF. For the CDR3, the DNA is TGTGCCAGCAGAGTTTCGGGTGGGACCGGGGAGCTGTTTTTT.

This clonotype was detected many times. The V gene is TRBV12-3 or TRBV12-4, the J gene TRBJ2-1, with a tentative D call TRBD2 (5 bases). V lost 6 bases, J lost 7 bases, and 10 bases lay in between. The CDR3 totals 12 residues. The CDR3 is CASSPLVNEQFF. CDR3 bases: TGTGCCAGCAGCCCACTAGTGAATGAGCAGTTCTTC.

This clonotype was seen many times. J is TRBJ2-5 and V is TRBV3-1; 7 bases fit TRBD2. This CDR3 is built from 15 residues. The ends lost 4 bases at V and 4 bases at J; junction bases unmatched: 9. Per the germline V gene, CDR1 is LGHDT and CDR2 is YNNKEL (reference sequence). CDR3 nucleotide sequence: TGTGCCAGCAGCCGTGGAGCAGGGAGGGTAGAGACCCAGTACTTC. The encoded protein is CASSRGAGRVETQYF.

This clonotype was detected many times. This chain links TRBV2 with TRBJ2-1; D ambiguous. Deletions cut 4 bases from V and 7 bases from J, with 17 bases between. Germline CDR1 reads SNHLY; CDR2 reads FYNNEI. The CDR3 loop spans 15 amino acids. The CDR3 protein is CASSGQGLPSNEQFF. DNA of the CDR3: TGTGCCAGCAGTGGTCAAGGGTTGCCTTCAAATGAGCAGTTCTTC.

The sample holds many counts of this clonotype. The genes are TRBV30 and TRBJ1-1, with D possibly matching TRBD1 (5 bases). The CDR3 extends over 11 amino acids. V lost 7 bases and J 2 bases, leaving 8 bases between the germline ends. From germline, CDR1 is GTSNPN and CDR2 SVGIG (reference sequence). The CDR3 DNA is TGTGCCTTCAGGGAAAACACTGAAGCTTTCTTT. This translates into CAFRENTEAFF.

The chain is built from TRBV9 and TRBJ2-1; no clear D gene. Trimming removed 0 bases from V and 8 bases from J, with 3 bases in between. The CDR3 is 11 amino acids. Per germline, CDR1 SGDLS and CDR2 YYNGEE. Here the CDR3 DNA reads TGTGCCAGCAGCGTAGAGCATGAGCAGTTCTTC. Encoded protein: CASSVEHEQFF. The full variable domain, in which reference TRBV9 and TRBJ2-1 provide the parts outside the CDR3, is DSGVTQTPKHLITATGQRVTLRCSPRSGDLSVYWYQQSLDQGLQFLIQYYNGEERAKGNILERFSAQQFPDLHSELNLSSLELGDSALYFCASSVEHEQFFGPGTRLTVL.

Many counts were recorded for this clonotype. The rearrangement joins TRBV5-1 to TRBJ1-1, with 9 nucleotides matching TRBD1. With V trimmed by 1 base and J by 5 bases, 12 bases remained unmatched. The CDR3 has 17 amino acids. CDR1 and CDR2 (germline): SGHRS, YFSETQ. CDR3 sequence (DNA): TGCGCCAGCAGCTTGACCGGGACAGGGACAAGGAGTACTGAAGCTTTCTTT. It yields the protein CASSLTGTGTRSTEAFF.

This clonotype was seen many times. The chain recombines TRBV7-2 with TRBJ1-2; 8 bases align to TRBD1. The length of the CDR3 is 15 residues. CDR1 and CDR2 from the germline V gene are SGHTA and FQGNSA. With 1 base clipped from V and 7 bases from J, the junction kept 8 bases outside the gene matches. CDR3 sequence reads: CASSLGGQGAFGYTF. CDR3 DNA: TGTGCCAGCAGCTTAGGAGGCCAGGGGGCTTTTGGCTACACCTTC.

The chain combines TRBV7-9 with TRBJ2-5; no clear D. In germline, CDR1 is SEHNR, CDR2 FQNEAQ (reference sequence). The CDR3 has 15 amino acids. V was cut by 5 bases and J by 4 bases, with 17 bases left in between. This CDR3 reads CASSPRSGGTETQYF. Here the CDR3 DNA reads TGTGCCAGCAGCCCACGGTCGGGTGGAACAGAGACCCAGTACTTC.

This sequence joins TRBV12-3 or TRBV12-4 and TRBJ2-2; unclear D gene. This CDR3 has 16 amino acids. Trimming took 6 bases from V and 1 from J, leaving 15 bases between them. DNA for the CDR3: TGTGCCAGCAGCCGTACAGAGCTATGGAACACCGGGGAGCTGTTTTTT. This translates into CASSRTELWNTGELFF.

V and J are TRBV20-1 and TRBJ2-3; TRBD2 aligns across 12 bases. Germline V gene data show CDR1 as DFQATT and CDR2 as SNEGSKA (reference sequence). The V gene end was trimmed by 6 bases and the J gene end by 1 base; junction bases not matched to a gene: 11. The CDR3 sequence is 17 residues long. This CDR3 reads CSAASGGAMVGTDTQYF. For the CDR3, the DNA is TGCAGTGCAGCTAGCGGGGGGGCGATGGTCGGCACAGATACGCAGTATTTT.

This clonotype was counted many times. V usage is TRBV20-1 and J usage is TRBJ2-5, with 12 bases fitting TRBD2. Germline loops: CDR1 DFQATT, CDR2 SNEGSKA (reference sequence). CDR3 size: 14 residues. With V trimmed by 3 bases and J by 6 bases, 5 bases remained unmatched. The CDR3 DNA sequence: TGCAGTGCTAGGACTAGCGGGAGATTTAAGACCCAGTACTTC. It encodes CSARTSGRFKTQYF.

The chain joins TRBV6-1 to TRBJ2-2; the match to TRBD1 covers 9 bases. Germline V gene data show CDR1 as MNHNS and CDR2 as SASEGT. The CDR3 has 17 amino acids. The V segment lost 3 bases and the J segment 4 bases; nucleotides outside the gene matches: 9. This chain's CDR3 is CASSESGTGYVTGELFF. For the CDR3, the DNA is TGTGCCAGCAGTGAGTCCGGGACAGGGTATGTCACCGGGGAGCTGTTTTTT.

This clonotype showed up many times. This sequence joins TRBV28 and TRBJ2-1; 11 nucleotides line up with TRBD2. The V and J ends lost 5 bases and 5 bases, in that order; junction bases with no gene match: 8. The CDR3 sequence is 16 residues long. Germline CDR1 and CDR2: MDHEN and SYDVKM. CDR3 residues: CASSTSSGGTHNEQFF. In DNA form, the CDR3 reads TGTGCCAGCAGTACCTCTAGCGGGGGGACCCACAATGAGCAGTTCTTC.

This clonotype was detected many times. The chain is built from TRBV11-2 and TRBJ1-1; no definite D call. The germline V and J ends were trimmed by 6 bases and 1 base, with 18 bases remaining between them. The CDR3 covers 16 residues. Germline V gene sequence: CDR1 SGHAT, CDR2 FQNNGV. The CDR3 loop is CASSPLPRAGNTEAFF. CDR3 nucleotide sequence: TGTGCCAGCAGTCCTCTTCCGCGGGCGGGGAACACTGAAGCTTTCTTT.

The CDR3 DNA follows: TGCGCCAGCAATCGGGTTGGGGGATGGGCAGATACGCAGTATTTT. Protein product: CASNRVGGWADTQYF. The V and J genes are TRBV5-1 and TRBJ2-3; D possibly uses TRBD1 or TRBD2 (5 bases each). The CDR3 totals 15 residues. The germline gives CDR1 SGHRS, CDR2 YFSETQ. The V end was cut by 6 bases, the J end by 4 bases, with 18 bases between.

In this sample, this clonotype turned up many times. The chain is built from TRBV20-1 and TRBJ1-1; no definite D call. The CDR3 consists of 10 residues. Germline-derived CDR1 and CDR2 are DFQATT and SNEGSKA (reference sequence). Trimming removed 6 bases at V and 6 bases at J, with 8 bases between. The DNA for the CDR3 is TGCAGTGCGAGGGTCGCTGAAGCTTTCTTT. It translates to CSARVAEAFF.

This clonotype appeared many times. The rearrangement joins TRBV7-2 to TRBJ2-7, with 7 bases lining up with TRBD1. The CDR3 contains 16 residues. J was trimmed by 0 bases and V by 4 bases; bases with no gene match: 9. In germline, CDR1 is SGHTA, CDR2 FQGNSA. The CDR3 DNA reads TGTGCCAGCAGCTCCTCGACAGGGAAAGACTCCTACGAGCAGTACTTC. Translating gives CASSSSTGKDSYEQYF.

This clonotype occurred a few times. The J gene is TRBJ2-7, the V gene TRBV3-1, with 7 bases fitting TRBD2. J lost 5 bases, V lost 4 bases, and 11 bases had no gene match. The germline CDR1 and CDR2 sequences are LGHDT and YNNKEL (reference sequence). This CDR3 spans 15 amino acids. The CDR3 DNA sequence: TGTGCCAGCAGCCTCGAGGGGAGGGCTGGAAACGAGCAGTACTTC. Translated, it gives CASSLEGRAGNEQYF.

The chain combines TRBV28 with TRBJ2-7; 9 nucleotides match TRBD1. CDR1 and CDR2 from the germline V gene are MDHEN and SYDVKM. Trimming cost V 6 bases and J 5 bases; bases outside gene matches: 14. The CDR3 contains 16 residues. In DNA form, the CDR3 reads TGTGCCAGCAGCCTGGGGGACAGGGACGCCGGGGACGAGCAGTACTTC. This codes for CASSLGDRDAGDEQYF.

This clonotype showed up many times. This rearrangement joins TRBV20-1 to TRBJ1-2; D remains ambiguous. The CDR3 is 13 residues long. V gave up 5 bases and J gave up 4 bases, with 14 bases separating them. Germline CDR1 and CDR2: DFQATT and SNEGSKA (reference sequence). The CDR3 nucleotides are TGCAGTGCTCCAAAGGGTCGGACCTATGGCTACACCTTC. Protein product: CSAPKGRTYGYTF.